These 3 T cell receptor beta chains were all obtained from the same sample, sequenced in a study of radiation and T cells in renal cell carcinoma. Method: immunoSEQ multiplex PCR; TCRdb's copy keeps in-frame clones and lacks some. The repertoire includes about 91,000 clones, 82% of them detected once, and around 6.3% sits in the top ten. Time point meaning: baseline pretreatment blood. Indicated treatment: 15 Gy SBRT to primary tumor, nephrectomy 4 weeks later. This sample comprised blood, obtained from a patient whose treatment included radiotherapy and nephrectomy. The source is a man in his 60s with renal cell carcinoma.

The chain has TRBV4-1 and TRBJ2-5; tentative D call: TRBD1 (5 bases). The CDR3 sequence is 16 residues long. Germline loops: CDR1 MGHRA, CDR2 YSYEKL. V was trimmed by 0 bases and J by 1 base, leaving 12 bases between them. The CDR3 coding sequence is TGCGCCAGCAGCCAAGAACCGACAGCCGTCCAAGAGACCCAGTACTTC. Protein: CASSQEPTAVQETQYF.

The chain recombines TRBV5-4 with TRBJ2-1; a weak D match, TRBD2 (5 bases). The CDR3 sequence is 11 residues long. Deletions cut 3 bases from V and 10 bases from J, with 8 bases between. Germline V gene data show CDR1 as SGHNT and CDR2 as YYREEE (reference sequence). CDR3: CASSSEREQFF. DNA of the CDR3: TGTGCCAGCAGCTCGGAGCGGGAGCAGTTCTTC.

In nucleotides, the CDR3 is TGTGCCAGCAGCCATTACGGTCTCACGGCCTCCTACAATGAGCAGTTCTTC. It translates to CASSHYGLTASYNEQFF. The chain joins TRBV5-6 to TRBJ2-1; D uncertain. Germline V CDR1 and CDR2: SGHDT, YYEEEE. Trimming took off 4 bases at V and 0 bases at J, with 17 bases between the two ends. This CDR3 has 17 residues.